Listed below are T cell receptor beta chains from one sample, sequenced in a study of CD8 T cells in ankylosing spondylitis. Using its own MiXCR run on the 5' RACE reads, TCRdb lists one record per CDR3 protein. Among 150,000 to 250,000 distinct CDR3 sequences, 9.5% to 15% were seen once, and the ten largest hold approximately 15%. Sequenced input: blood, either unsorted or a sorted T cell fraction (not recorded which). The receptors originated from a male donor with ankylosing spondylitis or in good health (not recorded which). Each CDR3 is given with its conserved first and last residue. Fields, in order: V gene, J gene, clone size, D gene, CDR3 DNA, CDR3 protein. A D gene is named only where the DNA matches it firmly. A clone size is listed for some rows: how often the clone was seen (once, few, many), or a class if it is expanded.

>TRBV11-2|TRBJ2-7|few|TRBD2
TGTGCCAGCAGCTCTCCCGGGACTAGCGCAAACTACGAGCAGTACTTC
CASSSPGTSANYEQYF
>TRBV29-1|TRBJ1-1|-|-
TGCAGCGTATTCGGAGGGACTGAAGCTTTCTTT
CSVFGGTEAFF
>TRBV7-8|TRBJ1-2|large|-
TGTGCCAGCAGCTTAGGGGACGGATGGAACTATGGCTACACCTTC
CASSLGDGWNYGYTF
>TRBV4-1|TRBJ2-3|few|TRBD2
TGCGCCAGCAGCCAACGGGTAGCGGGAGGGGATACGCAGTATTTT
CASSQRVAGGDTQYF
>TRBV15|TRBJ2-2|many|TRBD2
TGTGCCACCAGCAGAGATATCAGCGGGAGGCACACCGGGGAGCTGTTTTTT
CATSRDISGRHTGELFF
>TRBV7-6|TRBJ2-1|-|TRBD2
TGTGCCAGCAGCCCCAAAAGCGGGAGGGCCCCGTCCTCCTACAATGAGCAGTTCTTC
CASSPKSGRAPSSYNEQFF
>TRBV5-1|TRBJ1-1|-|-
TGCGCCAGCAGCCGGGCGGGGGGCTTGAACACTGAAGCTTTCTTT
CASSRAGGLNTEAFF
>TRBV11-2|TRBJ2-7|-|TRBD2
TGTGCCAGCAGCTTTCTCCTAGCGGGAGACTACGAGCAGTACTTC
CASSFLLAGDYEQYF
>TRBV9|TRBJ1-2|-|TRBD1
TGTGCCAGCAGCGTAGAAGTCCGTAGGGACAGGGGTTCCAAGGGGCCCTATGGCTACACCTTC
CASSVEVRRDRGSKGPYGYTF
>TRBV6-2/TRBV6-3|TRBJ2-1|-|TRBD2
TGTGCCAGCAGTCTCGGGACTAGCGTTATGAGCTCCTACAATGAGCAGTTCTTC
CASSLGTSVMSSYNEQFF
>TRBV9|TRBJ2-7|-|TRBD2
TGTGCCAGCAGCCCCCGGACTAGTTGGGAGCAGTACTTC
CASSPRTSWEQYF
>TRBV10-1|TRBJ2-2|-|-
TGCGCCAGCAGTGGGAGGGCAGGCGTGAACACCGGGGAGCTGTTTTTT
CASSGRAGVNTGELFF
>TRBV7-9|TRBJ2-1|-|TRBD1
TGTGCCAGCAGCTTAGATACAGGGGCCAATGAGCAGTTCTTC
CASSLDTGANEQFF
>TRBV2|TRBJ2-5|few|TRBD1
TGTGCCAGCAGTCCGGACAGGGGCCCCCAAGAGACCCAGTACTTC
CASSPDRGPQETQYF
>TRBV14|TRBJ2-7|many|-
TGTGCCAGCAGCCAAGAGGAGGTGGGTTACTACGAGCAGTACTTC
CASSQEEVGYYEQYF
>TRBV11-1|TRBJ2-1|few|-
TGTGCCAGCAGCCCCCAGGGGATAGCGGGCCACGGAGGGGATGAGCAGTTCTTC
CASSPQGIAGHGGDEQFF
>TRBV12-3/TRBV12-4|TRBJ2-1|-|-
TGTGCCAGCAGTTTAGCTTCAGAGCCGGGGCGGGATGCGTTCTTC
CASSLASEPGRDAFF
>TRBV5-6|TRBJ2-2|many|-
TGTGCCAGCAGCTTGGCCAGCGGGCGGGGCACCGGGGAGCTGTTTTTT
CASSLASGRGTGELFF
>TRBV29-1|TRBJ2-7|few|-
TGCAGCGTTGAAAGCACCGGGACCGAGACCTACGAGCAGTACTTC
CSVESTGTETYEQYF
>TRBV24-1|TRBJ2-4|-|TRBD1
TGTGCCACCAGTGATGTGCAGGGGGAAGCCAAAAACATTCAGTACTTC
CATSDVQGEAKNIQYF
>TRBV5-1|TRBJ1-2|-|TRBD1
TGCGCCAGCAGCTTGTGGCCGGGACAGGGGGCTAGTGGCTACACCTTC
CASSLWPGQGASGYTF
>TRBV20-1|TRBJ2-4|-|-
TGCAGTGCTAGAGAAAGGGGGAGGGTAACACTAGCCAAAAACATTCAGTACTTC
CSARERGRVTLAKNIQYF
>TRBV11-2|TRBJ2-1|-|TRBD2
TGTGCCAGCAGCCCCTCCCCATTAGTGGGAGGGAACAATGAGCAGTTCTTC
CASSPSPLVGGNNEQFF
>TRBV6-2/TRBV6-3|TRBJ1-1|few|-
TGTGCCAGCACCTTTGCCTCCGGGACACCGAACACTGAAGCTTTCTTT
CASTFASGTPNTEAFF
>TRBV12-3/TRBV12-4|TRBJ1-1|many|-
TGTGCCAGCAGTTTCGTGGGCGACGGTGAAGCTTTCTTT
CASSFVGDGEAFF
>TRBV4-1|TRBJ2-1|-|TRBD2
TGCGCCAGCAGCCAAGAACCTCAGCGGGGGGGCAATGAGCAGTTCTTC
CASSQEPQRGGNEQFF
>TRBV3-1|TRBJ2-7|many|TRBD2
TGTGCCAGCAGCCGAGCGGCTGGGCGGGAGGATCCCTACGAGCAGTACTTC
CASSRAAGREDPYEQYF
>TRBV4-1|TRBJ1-1|many|-
TGCGCCAGCAGCCAAGAGGGGGGAACTGAAGCTTTCTTT
CASSQEGGTEAFF
>TRBV29-1|TRBJ2-1|-|TRBD1
TGCAGCGTTGACGAAGACAGGGTTCTCTCCTACAATGAGCAGTTCTTC
CSVDEDRVLSYNEQFF
>TRBV27|TRBJ1-1|few|TRBD1
TGTGCCAGCAGCCCCCCCGGGACAGCGAACACTGAAGCTTTCTTT
CASSPPGTANTEAFF
>TRBV10-3|TRBJ2-1|many|TRBD2
TGTGCCATCACCCCCGACGGGCTAGCGGTTTACAATGAGCAGTTCTTC
CAITPDGLAVYNEQFF
>TRBV25-1|TRBJ2-1|-|TRBD2
TGTGCCAGCGGCCTGCGGGGGGTCGACTACAATGAGCAGTTCTTC
CASGLRGVDYNEQFF
>TRBV27|TRBJ1-5|-|TRBD1
TGTGCCAGCAGTACCGGGACAGAAGGGCATCAGCCCCAGCATTTT
CASSTGTEGHQPQHF
>TRBV4-1|TRBJ1-1|-|-
TGCGCCAGCAGCCAAGTTTCGGTGAACACTGAAGCTTTCTTT
CASSQVSVNTEAFF
>TRBV9|TRBJ1-2|few|-
TGTGCCAGCAGCGTAGGGTCCTCAGGGGTGGACTATGGCTACACCTTC
CASSVGSSGVDYGYTF
>TRBV29-1|TRBJ2-5|-|TRBD2
TGCAGCGTTGAAGGGGGACTAGCGGGTAACGGGGGGACCCAGTACTTC
CSVEGGLAGNGGTQYF
>TRBV5-1|TRBJ2-7|-|-
TGCGCCAGCAGCGGATCCGACGGGTACGAGCAGTACTTC
CASSGSDGYEQYF
>TRBV29-1|TRBJ2-2|many|-
TGCAGTGCGGGGTTGACCGGGGAGCTGTTTTTT
CSAGLTGELFF
>TRBV3-1|TRBJ2-5|-|TRBD2
TGTGCCAGCAGCCCTAGCGGGAGGGGATGGGAGACCCAGTACTTC
CASSPSGRGWETQYF
>TRBV5-1|TRBJ1-1|many|-
TGCGCCAGCAGCCATCGGGCCGCGGATGAAGCTTTCTTT
CASSHRAADEAFF
>TRBV4-1|TRBJ2-7|few|-
TGCGCCAGCAGTTTTTCACGAACAGATGAGCAGTACTTC
CASSFSRTDEQYF
>TRBV3-1|TRBJ2-7|-|TRBD1
TGTGCCAGCGCTTCCGGGACAGGGTCCTACGAGCAGTACTTC
CASASGTGSYEQYF
>TRBV6-1|TRBJ2-7|-|TRBD2
TGTGTAGTTCGGGGAGCGGGAGACTACGAGCAGTACTTC
CVVRGAGDYEQYF
>TRBV5-5|TRBJ2-1|-|TRBD1
TGTGCCAGCAGCTCGGGACAGTCCTACAATGAGCAGTTCTTC
CASSSGQSYNEQFF
>TRBV3-1|TRBJ2-1|many|TRBD2
TGTGCCAGCAGCCCCGGGCAGCGGGGGGGCAATGAGCAGTTCTTC
CASSPGQRGGNEQFF
>TRBV9|TRBJ2-5|few|TRBD2
TGTGCCAGCAGCGCCACTAGCGGGGGGCGGAAGACCCAGTACTTC
CASSATSGGRKTQYF
>TRBV6-1|TRBJ2-1|-|-
TGTGCCAGCAGTCCCCCCCTGAGGTTTGGAGAGCAGTTCTTC
CASSPPLRFGEQFF
>TRBV7-9|TRBJ2-7|many|TRBD1
TGTGCCAGTAGTCCCGGGACAGACTACGAGCAGTACTTC
CASSPGTDYEQYF
>TRBV3-1|TRBJ1-1|many|-
TGTGCCAGCAGCCAAGGGGATTTCACTGAAGCTTTCTTT
CASSQGDFTEAFF
>TRBV4-2|TRBJ2-3|few|TRBD2
TGTGCCAGCAGCCAAGATTTCACTAGCGGGGGGAACAGCACAGATACGCAGTATTTT
CASSQDFTSGGNSTDTQYF
>TRBV10-3|TRBJ2-7|few|-
TGTGCCATCAGTGAGGCCCCCGGGACTGGTCGCTACGAGCAGTACTTC
CAISEAPGTGRYEQYF
>TRBV20-1|TRBJ1-2|-|-
TGCAGTGCTAGAGATCCAGGAGAGTATGGCTACACCTTC
CSARDPGEYGYTF
>TRBV9|TRBJ1-1|many|TRBD1
TGTGCCAGCACGACGACAGGGGGCTCGAACACTGAAGCTTTCTTT
CASTTTGGSNTEAFF
>TRBV5-6|TRBJ1-1|-|-
TGTGCCAGTGAAATTGGGAACACTGAAGCTTTCTTT
CASEIGNTEAFF